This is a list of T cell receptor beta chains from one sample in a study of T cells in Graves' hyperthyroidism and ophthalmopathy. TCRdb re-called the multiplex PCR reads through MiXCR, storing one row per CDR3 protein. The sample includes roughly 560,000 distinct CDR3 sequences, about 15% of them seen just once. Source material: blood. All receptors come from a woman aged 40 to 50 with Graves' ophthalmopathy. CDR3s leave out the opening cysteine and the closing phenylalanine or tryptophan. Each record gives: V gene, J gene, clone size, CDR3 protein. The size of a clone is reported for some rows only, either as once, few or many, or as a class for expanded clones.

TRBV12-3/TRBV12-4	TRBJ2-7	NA	ASSLFESGTSGHEQY
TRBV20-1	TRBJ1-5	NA	SARGQVNQPQH
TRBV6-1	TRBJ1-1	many	ASSELGKPF
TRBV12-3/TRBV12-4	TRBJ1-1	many	ASSWSWGVGTEAF
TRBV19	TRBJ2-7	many	ASSIDGSSYEQY
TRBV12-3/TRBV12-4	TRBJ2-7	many	ASSPGRLEPYEQY
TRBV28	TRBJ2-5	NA	ASSRRGWAGQETQY
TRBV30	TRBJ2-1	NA	AWSLAGVGNEQF
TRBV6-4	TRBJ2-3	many	ASSDSASSTDTQY
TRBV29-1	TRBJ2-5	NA	SVEDGRLQETQY
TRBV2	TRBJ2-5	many	ASKGEETQY
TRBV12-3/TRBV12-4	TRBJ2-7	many	ASSRVLVGEQY
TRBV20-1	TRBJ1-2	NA	SALMGGGYGYT
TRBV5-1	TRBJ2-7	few	ASSLGTGGRYEQY
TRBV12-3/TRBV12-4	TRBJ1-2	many	ASSLWGQPTGDGYT
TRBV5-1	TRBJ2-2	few	ASSGTEAGELF
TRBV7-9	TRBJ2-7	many	ASSFGTGDEYEQY
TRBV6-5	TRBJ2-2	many	ASKDYEGSGELF
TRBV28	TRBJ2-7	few	ASSSTSPGTGIDEQY
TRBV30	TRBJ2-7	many	AWGGPYEQY
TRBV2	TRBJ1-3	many	ASSRPPGNTIY
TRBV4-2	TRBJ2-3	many	ASSQGPTYTDTQY
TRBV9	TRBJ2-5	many	ASSASGLAGQETQY
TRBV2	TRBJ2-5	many	ASRLVGETQY
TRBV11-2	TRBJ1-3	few	ASRRLTGTLSGNTIY
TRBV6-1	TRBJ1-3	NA	ASSEDPGSGNTIY
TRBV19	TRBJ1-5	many	ASSIAAGNQPQH
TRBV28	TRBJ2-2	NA	ASSLSRVMNTGELF
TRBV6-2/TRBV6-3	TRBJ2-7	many	ASSPQQGTYEQY
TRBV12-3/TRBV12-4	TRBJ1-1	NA	ASRGQDHYPF
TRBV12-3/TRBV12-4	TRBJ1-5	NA	ASSFRVGWPQH
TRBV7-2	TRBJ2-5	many	ASSDRSGRETQY
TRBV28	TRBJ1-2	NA	ASSAQESNYGYT
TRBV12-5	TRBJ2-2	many	ASGLQTTSTGELF
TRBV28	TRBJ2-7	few	ASSFGGTVYEQY
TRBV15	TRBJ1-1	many	ATSRVGGATEAF
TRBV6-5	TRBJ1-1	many	ASSYSGDRNTEAF
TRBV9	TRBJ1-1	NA	ASSPRGGAEEAF
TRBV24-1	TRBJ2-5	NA	ATSDSTPLQETQY
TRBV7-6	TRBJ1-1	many	ASSLVAHQNTEAF
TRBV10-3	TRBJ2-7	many	ATTPRDSTYEQY
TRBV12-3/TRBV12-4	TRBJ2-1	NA	ASSLGSGDEQF
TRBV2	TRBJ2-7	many	AILPGAGHEQY
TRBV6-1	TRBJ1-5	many	ASSKTGTGLQH
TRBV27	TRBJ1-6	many	ASSFDLGVSPLH
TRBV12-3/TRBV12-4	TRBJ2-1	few	ASSLGLDAEQF
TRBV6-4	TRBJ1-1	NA	ASSDSPGRTF
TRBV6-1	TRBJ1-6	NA	ASSSRTNSPLH
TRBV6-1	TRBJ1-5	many	ASRFGQGFANQPQH
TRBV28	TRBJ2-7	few	ASSRSGISYEQY
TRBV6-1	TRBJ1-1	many	ASSETRDKNTEAF
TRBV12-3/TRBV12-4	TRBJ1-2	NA	ASSSSRFPYPDYT
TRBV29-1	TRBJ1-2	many	SVAGTGEGYGYT
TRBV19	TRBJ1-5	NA	ASNFYSNQPQH
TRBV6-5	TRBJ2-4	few	ASSYSTRGFGNIQY
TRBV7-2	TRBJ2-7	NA	ASSPSTGTNEQY
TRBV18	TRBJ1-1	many	ASSTYRGDTEAF
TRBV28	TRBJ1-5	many	ASSHHRGSGQPQH
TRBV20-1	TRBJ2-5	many	SARPGGREETQY